This T cell receptor beta chain was identified in a study of neurological immune-mediated disorders. CDR1 is DFQATT and CDR2 is SNEGSKA in the germline V gene (reference sequence). The CDR3 extends over 14 amino acids. Trimming shortened V by 3 bases and J by 0 bases, and 8 bases separated the two germline ends. The study built sorted libraries from around 940,000 CD4+ or CD8+ T cells. Overall study results and limits: HTLV-1-associated myelopathy showed the most TCR clonal expansion; multiple sclerosis the least, below healthy controls.

A 10-nucleotide random UMI tagged transcripts in template-switch 5'RACE cDNA synthesis. TCRdb reprocessed the 5' RACE reads via MiXCR and lists one record per CDR3 protein. This table holds approximately 30,000 distinct CDR3 sequences, about 4.1% found once. Many counts were recorded for this clonotype. Its antigen is unidentified. This receptor was taken from a woman in her thirties or forties in good health. The sequenced sample was CD4+ T cells from blood. The chain couples TRBV20-1 to TRBJ1-4; D unclear. CDR3 bases: TGCAGTGCTAGCCCTGGTTCAACTAATGAAAAACTGTTTTTT. Translating it yields CSASPGSTNEKLFF.